The clone carrying this T cell receptor beta chain was recorded only once. Its antigen remains unidentified. V was cut by 5 bases and J by 5 bases, with 18 bases left in between. The length of the CDR3 is 15 residues. Germline V gene data show CDR1 as SGHAT and CDR2 as FQNNGV. The data are from a study of T-cell memory formation after mild COVID-19. The study's findings and limits: Shrinking CD4+ clones resided mostly in CM and EM, and CD8+ ones in EMRA. Day 15 to 85 contracting clones showed balanced CD4/CD8; day 15 to 37 expanders favored CD4+.

TCRdb reprocessed the 5' RACE reads via MiXCR and lists one record per CDR3 protein. The sample contains hundreds of thousands of distinct CDR3 sequences, 25% to 30% of which appear only once. The chain employs TRBV11-2 and TRBJ1-1; a weak D match, TRBD1 (6 bases). The sample consisted of PBMCs or a T cell subset sorted from them (not recorded which). This clonotype was sampled from an adult woman who had mild COVID-19 (a few samples of this study predate the infection). Cell type and time point are not known. CDR3 coding DNA: TGTGCCAGCAGCCCCCTACAGGGAAAGGGGACTGAAGCTTTCTTT. Translating gives CASSPLQGKGTEAFF. Together with reference TRBV11-2 and TRBJ1-1, the CDR3 gives the full variable domain: EAGVAQSPRYKIIEKRQSVAFWCNPISGHATLYWYQQILGQGPKLLIQFQNNGVVDDSQLPKDRFSAERLKGVDSTLKIQPAKLEDSAVYLCASSPLQGKGTEAFFGQGTRLTVV.